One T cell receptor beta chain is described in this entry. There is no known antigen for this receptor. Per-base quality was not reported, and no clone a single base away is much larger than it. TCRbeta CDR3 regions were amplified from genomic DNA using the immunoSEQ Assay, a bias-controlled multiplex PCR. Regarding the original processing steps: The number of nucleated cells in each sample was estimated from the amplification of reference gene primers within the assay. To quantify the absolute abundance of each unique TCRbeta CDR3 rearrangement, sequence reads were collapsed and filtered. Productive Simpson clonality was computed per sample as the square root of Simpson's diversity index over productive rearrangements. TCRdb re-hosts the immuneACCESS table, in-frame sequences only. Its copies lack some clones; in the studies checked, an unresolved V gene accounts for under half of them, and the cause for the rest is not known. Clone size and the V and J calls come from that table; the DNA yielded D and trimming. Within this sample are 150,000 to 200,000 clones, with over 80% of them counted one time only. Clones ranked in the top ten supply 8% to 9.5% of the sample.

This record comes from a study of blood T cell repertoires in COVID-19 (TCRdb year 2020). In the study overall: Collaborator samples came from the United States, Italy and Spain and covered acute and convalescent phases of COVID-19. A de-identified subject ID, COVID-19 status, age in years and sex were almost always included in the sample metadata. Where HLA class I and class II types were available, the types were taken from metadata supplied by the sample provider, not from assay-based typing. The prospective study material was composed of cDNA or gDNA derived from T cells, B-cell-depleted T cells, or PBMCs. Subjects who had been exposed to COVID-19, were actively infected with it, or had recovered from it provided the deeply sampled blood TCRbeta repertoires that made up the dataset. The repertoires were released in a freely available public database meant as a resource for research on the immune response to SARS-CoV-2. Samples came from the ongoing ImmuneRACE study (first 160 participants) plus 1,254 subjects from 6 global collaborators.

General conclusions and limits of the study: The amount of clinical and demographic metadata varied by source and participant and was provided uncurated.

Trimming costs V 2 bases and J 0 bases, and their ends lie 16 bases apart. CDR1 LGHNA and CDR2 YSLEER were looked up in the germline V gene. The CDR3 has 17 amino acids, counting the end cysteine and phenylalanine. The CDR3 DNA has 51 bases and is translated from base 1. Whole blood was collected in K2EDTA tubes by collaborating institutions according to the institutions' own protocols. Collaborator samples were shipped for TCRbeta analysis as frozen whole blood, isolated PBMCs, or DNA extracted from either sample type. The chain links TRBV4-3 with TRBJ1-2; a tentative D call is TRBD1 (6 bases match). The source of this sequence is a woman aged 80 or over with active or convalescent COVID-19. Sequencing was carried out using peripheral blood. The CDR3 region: CASSQLLGTPSNYGYTF. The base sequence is TGCGCCAGCAGCCAACTCCTTGGGACACCCTCTAACTATGGCTACACCTTC.